The clone carrying this T cell receptor beta chain was recorded at least ten times. The data belong to a study of T cell repertoires in cytomegalovirus infection. V dropped 5 bases and J dropped 5 bases, with 21 bases sitting between them. The CDR3 has 16 residues. Germline assignment: CDR1 SEHNR and CDR2 FQNEAQ (reference sequence). A single record per CDR3 protein comes from TCRdb applying MiXCR to the reads. Of about 140,000 distinct CDR3 sequences listed, 5.5% to 7% are singletons. The sequenced material came from PBMCs. The chain uses TRBV7-9 and TRBJ1-1; D might be TRBD1 (5 bases). The TCR originated in a human donor in good health (CMV status not recorded). Some clones in this sample may be carry-over from other donors' samples. In nucleotides, the CDR3 is TGTGCCAGCAGCCCCAAATGGACGGGGCGTTTTACTGAAGCTTTCTTT. It yields the protein CASSPKWTGRFTEAFF. Based on the CDR3 plus reference TRBV7-9 and TRBJ1-1, the full variable domain is DTGVSQNPRHKITKRGQNVTFRCDPISEHNRLYWYRQTLGQGPEFLTYFQNEAQLEKSRLLSDRFSAERPKGSFSTLEIQRTEQGDSAMYLCASSPKWTGRFTEAFFGQGTRLTVV.